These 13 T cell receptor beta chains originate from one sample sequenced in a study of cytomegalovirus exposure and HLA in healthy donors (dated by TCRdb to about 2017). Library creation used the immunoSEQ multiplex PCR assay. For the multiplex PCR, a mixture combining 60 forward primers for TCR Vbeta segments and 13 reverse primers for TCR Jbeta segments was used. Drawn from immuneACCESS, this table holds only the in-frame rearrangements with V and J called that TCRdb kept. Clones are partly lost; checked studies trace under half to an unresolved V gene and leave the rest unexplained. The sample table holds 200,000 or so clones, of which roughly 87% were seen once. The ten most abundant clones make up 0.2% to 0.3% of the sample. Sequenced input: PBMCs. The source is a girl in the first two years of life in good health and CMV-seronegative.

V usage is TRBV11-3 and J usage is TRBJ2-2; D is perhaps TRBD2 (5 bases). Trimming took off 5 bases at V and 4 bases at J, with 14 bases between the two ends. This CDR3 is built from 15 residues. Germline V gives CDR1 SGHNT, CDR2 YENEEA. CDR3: CASSQSRGFTGELFF. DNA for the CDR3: TGTGCCAGCAGCCAGAGTCGGGGTTTCACCGGGGAGCTGTTTTTT.

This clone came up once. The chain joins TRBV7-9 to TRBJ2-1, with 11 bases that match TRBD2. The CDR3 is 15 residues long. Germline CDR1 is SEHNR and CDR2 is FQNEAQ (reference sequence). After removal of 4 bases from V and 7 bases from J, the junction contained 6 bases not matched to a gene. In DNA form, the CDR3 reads TGTGCCAGCAGCTCGCTAGCGGGAGGAAGAAATGAGCAGTTCTTC. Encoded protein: CASSSLAGGRNEQFF.

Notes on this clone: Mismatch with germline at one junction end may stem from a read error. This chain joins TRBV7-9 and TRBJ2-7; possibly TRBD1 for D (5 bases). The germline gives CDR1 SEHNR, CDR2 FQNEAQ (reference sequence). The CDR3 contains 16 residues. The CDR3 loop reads CSSSLTMGQAFYEQYF. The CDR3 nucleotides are TGTTCCAGCAGCTTAACGATGGGGCAGGCCTTTTACGAGCAGTACTTC.

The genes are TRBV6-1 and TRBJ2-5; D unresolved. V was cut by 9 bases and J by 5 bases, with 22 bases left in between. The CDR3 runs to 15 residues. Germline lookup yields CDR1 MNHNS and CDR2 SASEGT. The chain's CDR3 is CASSITGPLRETQYF. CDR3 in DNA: TGTGCCAGTAGTATCACCGGCCCCTTGCGGGAGACCCAGTACTTC.

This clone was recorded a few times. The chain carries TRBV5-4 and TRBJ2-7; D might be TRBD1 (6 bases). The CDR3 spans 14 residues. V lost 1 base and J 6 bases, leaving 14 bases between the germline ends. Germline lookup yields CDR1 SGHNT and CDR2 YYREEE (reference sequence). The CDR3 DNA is TGTGCCAGCAGCTTGCGACAGGCGACAGGCGAGCAGTACTTC. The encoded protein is CASSLRQATGEQYF.

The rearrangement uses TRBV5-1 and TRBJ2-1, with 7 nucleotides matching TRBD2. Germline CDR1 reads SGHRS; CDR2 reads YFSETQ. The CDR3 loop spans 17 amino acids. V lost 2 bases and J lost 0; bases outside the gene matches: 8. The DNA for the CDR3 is TGCGCCAGCAGCTTCTTGACTAGCCCTATCTCCTACAATGAGCAGTTCTTC. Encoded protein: CASSFLTSPISYNEQFF.

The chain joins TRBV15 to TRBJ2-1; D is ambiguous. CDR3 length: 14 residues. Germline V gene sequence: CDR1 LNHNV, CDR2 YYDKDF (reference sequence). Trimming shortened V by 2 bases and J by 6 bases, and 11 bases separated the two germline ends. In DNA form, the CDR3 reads TGTGCCACCAGCAGATCAGATTTTTTCAATGAGCAGTTCTTC. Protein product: CATSRSDFFNEQFF. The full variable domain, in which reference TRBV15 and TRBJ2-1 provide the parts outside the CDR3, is DAMVIQNPRYQVTQFGKPVTLSCSQTLNHNVMYWYQQKSSQAPKLLFHYYDKDFNNEADTPDNFQSRRPNTSFCFLDIRSPGLGDTAMYLCATSRSDFFNEQFFGPGTRLTVL.

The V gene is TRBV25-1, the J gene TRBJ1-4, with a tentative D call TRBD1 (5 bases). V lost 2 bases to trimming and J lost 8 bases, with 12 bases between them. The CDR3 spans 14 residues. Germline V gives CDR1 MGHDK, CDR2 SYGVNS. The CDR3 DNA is TGTGCCAGCAGTGAAATCAGGTCAGGGGAAAAACTGTTTTTT. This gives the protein CASSEIRSGEKLFF. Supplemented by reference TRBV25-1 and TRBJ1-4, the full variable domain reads EADIYQTPRYLVIGTGKKITLECSQTMGHDKMYWYQQDPGMELHLIHYSYGVNSTEKGDLSSESTVSRIRTEHFPLTLESARPSHTSQYLCASSEIRSGEKLFFGSGTQLSVL.

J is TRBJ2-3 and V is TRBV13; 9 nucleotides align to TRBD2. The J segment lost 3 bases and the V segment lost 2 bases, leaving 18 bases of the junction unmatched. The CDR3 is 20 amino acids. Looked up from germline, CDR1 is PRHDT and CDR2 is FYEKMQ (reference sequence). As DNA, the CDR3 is TGTGCCAGCAGCTTAAGGCGCCTGCGCGGGAGGGGAGAGAGGACAGATACGCAGTATTTT. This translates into CASSLRRLRGRGERTDTQYF.

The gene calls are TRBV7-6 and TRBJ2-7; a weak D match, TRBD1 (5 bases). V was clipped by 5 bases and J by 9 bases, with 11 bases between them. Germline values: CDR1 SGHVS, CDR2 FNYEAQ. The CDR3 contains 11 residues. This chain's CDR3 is CASSLQGAQYF. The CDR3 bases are TGTGCCAGCAGCCTCCAGGGTGCGCAGTACTTC.

The CDR3 DNA reads TGTGCCAGCAGAGACGTTGACAGGGATGAAAAACTGTTTTTT. Protein: CASRDVDRDEKLFF. The chain is built from TRBV9 and TRBJ1-4; 7 nucleotides match TRBD1. This CDR3 is 14 amino acids long. Germline V gene lookup returns CDR1 SGDLS and CDR2 YYNGEE. Trimming took 5 bases from V and 6 from J; bases not matched to a gene: 7.

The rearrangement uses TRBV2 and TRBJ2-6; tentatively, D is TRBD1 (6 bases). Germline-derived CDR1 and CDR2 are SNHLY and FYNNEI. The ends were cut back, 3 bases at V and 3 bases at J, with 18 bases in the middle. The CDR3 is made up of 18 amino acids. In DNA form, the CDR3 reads TGTGCCAGCAGTGATGACAGGCCTCTTTCCTTTGGGGCCAACGTCCTGACTTTC. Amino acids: CASSDDRPLSFGANVLTF.

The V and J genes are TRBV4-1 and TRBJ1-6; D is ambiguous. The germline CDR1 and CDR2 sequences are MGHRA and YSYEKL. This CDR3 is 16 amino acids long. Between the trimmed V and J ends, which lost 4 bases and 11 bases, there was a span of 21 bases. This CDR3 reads CASSRLLPSGRTPLHF. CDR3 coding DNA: TGCGCCAGCAGCCGACTTCTACCGTCGGGGAGAACACCCCTCCACTTT.